This T cell receptor (beta chain) was found in a study of blood T cell repertoires in COVID-19. CDR3 length: 16 amino acids. V was shortened by 1 base and J by 1 base, with 13 bases between the two germline ends. Germline CDR1 LGHDT, CDR2 YNNKEL (reference sequence). Profiled with immunoSEQ multiplex PCR; TCRdb holds only in-frame clones, not every one. The sample comprises around 240,000 clones, 91% of which are singletons, and 1.2% rests with the top ten. The specimen sequenced was PBMCs or T cells enriched from blood (not recorded which). The J gene is TRBJ2-5, the V gene TRBV3-1 (or the pseudogene TRBV3-2); D is possibly TRBD1 (5 bases). The origin of this receptor is a human donor in a cohort exposed to, infected with or recovered from COVID-19 (not recorded which). The donor label of this sample is uncertain. The CDR3 loop is CASSQGGRAAQETQYF. The DNA of the CDR3 is TGTGCCAGCAGCCAAGGGGGCAGGGCAGCCCAAGAGACCCAGTACTTC.